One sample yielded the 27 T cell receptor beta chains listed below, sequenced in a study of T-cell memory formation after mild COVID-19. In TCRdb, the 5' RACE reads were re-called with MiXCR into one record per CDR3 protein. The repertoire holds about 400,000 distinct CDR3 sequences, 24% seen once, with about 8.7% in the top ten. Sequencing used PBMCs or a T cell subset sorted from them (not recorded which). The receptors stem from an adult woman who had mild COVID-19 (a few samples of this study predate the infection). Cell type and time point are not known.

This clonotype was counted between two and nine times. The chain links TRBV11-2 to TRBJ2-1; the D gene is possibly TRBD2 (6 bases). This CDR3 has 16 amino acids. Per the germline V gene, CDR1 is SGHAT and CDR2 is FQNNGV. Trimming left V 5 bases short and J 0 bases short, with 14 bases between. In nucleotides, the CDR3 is TGTGCCAGCAGCCGGACCCGGGGGAGCTCCTACAATGAGCAGTTCTTC. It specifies CASSRTRGSSYNEQFF. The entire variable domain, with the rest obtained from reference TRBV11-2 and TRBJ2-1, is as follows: EAGVAQSPRYKIIEKRQSVAFWCNPISGHATLYWYQQILGQGPKLLIQFQNNGVVDDSQLPKDRFSAERLKGVDSTLKIQPAKLEDSAVYLCASSRTRGSSYNEQFFGPGTRLTVL.

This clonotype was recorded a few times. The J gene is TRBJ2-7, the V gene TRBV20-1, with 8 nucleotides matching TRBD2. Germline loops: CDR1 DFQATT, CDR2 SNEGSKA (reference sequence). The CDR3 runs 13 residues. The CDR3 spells CSETPRGVRKQYF. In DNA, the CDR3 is TGCAGCGAGACGCCGCGGGGGGTACGGAAGCAGTACTTC.

The chain's CDR3 is CATSDLLGAGDEQFF. In DNA form, the CDR3 reads TGTGCCACCAGTGATTTGTTAGGAGCGGGCGATGAGCAGTTCTTC. V is TRBV24-1 and J is TRBJ2-1; D is perhaps TRBD2 (6 bases). V lost 0 bases to trimming and J lost 8 bases, with 13 bases between them. This CDR3 comprises 15 residues. Germline assignment: CDR1 KGHDR and CDR2 SFDVKD.

Here the CDR3 reads CASSVTTGPIYEQYF. The CDR3 region has the DNA TGTGCCAGCAGCGTAACAACGGGACCCATCTACGAGCAGTACTTC. This chain joins TRBV9 and TRBJ2-7, with D perhaps TRBD1 or TRBD2 (5 bases each). V dropped 1 base and J dropped 3 bases, with 14 bases sitting between them. Germline-derived CDR1 and CDR2 are SGDLS and YYNGEE. This CDR3 has 15 amino acids.

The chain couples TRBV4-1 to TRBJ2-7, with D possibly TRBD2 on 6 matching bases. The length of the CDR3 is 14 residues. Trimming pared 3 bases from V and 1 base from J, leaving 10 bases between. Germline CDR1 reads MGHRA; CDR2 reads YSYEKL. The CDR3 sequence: CASSQFLASYEQYF. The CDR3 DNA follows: TGCGCCAGCAGCCAGTTCCTAGCGTCCTACGAGCAGTACTTC.

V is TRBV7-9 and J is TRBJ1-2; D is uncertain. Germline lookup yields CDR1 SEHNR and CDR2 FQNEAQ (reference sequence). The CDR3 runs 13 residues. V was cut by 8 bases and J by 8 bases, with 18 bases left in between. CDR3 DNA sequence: TGTGCCAGCGCCTCAGTGAGGGTCGGCGGCTACACCTTC. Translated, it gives CASASVRVGGYTF. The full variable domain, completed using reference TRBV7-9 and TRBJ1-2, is DTGVSQNPRHKITKRGQNVTFRCDPISEHNRLYWYRQTLGQGPEFLTYFQNEAQLEKSRLLSDRFSAERPKGSFSTLEIQRTEQGDSAMYLCASASVRVGGYTFGSGTRLTVV.

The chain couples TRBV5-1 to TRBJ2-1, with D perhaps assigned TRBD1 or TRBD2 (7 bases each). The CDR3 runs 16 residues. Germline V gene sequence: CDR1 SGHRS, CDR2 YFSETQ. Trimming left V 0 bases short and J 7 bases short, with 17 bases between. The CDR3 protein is CASSLGDREGLNEQFF. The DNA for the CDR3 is TGCGCCAGCAGCTTGGGCGACAGGGAGGGCCTAAATGAGCAGTTCTTC.

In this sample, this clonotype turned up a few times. The CDR3 protein is CASSLPGTAKETQYF. In DNA, the CDR3 is TGTGCCAGCAGTTTACCCGGGACGGCTAAAGAGACCCAGTACTTC. The genes are TRBV6-2 or TRBV6-3 and TRBJ2-5; TRBD1 or TRBD2 may be the D gene (5 bases each). This CDR3 contains 15 residues. Germline loops: CDR1 MNHEY, CDR2 SVGEGT. Trimming took off 4 bases at V and 3 bases at J, with 15 bases between the two ends.

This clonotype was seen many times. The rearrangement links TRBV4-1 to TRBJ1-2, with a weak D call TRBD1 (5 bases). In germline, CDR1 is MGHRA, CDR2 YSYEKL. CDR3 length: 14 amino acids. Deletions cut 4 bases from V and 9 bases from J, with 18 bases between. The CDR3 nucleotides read TGCGCCAGCAGCCCGGGGCCGGCGACTGGGAGCTACACCTTC. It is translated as CASSPGPATGSYTF.

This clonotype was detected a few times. CDR3 coding DNA: TGTGCCAGCAACTCCGGACCGGGAACTGAAGCTTTCTTT. As protein: CASNSGPGTEAFF. The rearrangement joins TRBV7-9 to TRBJ1-1, with D unclear. CDR1 is SEHNR, CDR2 FQNEAQ, per germline (reference sequence). V lost 7 bases to trimming and J lost 5 bases, with 14 bases between them. This CDR3 has 13 amino acids. Drawing the rest from reference TRBV7-9 and TRBJ1-1, the complete variable domain is DTGVSQNPRHKITKRGQNVTFRCDPISEHNRLYWYRQTLGQGPEFLTYFQNEAQLEKSRLLSDRFSAERPKGSFSTLEIQRTEQGDSAMYLCASNSGPGTEAFFGQGTRLTVV.

CDR3 nucleotides: TGTGCCAGCAGTGGGGGACTAGCGGGCACAGATACGCAGTATTTT. Protein product: CASSGGLAGTDTQYF. The rearrangement links TRBV12-3 or TRBV12-4 to TRBJ2-3; 11 bases fit TRBD2. V trimming: 5 bases; J trimming: 1 base; junction bases outside the gene matches: 2. The CDR3 totals 15 residues.

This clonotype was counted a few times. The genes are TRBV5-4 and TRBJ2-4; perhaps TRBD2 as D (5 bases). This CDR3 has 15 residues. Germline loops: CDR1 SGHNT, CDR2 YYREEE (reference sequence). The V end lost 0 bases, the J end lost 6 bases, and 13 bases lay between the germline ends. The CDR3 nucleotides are TGTGCCAGCAGCTTGGCGGGGTCGGCAGGAAACATTCAGTACTTC. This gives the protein CASSLAGSAGNIQYF.

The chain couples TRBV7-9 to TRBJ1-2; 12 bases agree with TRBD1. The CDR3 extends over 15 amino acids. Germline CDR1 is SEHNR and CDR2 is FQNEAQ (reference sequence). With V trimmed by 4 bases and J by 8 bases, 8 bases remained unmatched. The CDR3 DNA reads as TGTGCCAGCAGCTCCCCGGGACAGGGGGCTCAGGGCTACACCTTC. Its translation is CASSSPGQGAQGYTF. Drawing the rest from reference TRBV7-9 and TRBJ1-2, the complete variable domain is DTGVSQNPRHKITKRGQNVTFRCDPISEHNRLYWYRQTLGQGPEFLTYFQNEAQLEKSRLLSDRFSAERPKGSFSTLEIQRTEQGDSAMYLCASSSPGQGAQGYTFGSGTRLTVV.

CDR3 in DNA: TGTGCCAGCAGTCCCGGACAGTACGACTACAATGAGCAGTTCTTC. This translates into CASSPGQYDYNEQFF. The chain carries TRBV7-9 and TRBJ2-1, with a weak D call TRBD1 (6 bases). Trimming cost V 6 bases and J 3 bases, with 15 bases left between them. The CDR3 length is 15 residues. Germline V CDR1 and CDR2: SEHNR, FQNEAQ (reference sequence).

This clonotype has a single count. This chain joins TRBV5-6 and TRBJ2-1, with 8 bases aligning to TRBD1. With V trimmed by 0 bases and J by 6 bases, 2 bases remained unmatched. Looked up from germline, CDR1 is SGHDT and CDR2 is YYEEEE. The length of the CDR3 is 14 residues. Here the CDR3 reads CASSLGDRTNEQFF. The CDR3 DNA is TGTGCCAGCAGCTTGGGGGACAGGACCAATGAGCAGTTCTTC.

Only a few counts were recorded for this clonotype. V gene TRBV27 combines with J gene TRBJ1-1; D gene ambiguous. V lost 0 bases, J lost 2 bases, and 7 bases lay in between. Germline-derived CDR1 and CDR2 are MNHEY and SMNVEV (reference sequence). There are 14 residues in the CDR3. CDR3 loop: CASSLSTPNTEAFF. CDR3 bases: TGTGCCAGCAGTTTATCAACGCCAAACACTGAAGCTTTCTTT.

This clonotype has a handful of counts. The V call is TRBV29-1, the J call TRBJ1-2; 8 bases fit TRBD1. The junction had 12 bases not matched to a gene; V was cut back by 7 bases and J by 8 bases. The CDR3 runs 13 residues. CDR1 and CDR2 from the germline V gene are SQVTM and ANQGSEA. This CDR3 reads CSAMDRAEHGYTF. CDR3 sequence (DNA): TGCAGCGCCATGGACAGGGCTGAACACGGCTACACCTTC.

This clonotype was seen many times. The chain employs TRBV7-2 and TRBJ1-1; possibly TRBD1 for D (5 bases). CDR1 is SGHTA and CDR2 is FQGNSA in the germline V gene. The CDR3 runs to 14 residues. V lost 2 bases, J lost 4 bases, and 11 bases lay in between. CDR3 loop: CASSLTAGSTEAFF. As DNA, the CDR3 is TGTGCCAGCAGCTTAACGGCAGGGAGCACTGAAGCTTTCTTT. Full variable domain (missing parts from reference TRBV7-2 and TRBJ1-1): GAGVSQSPSNKVTEKGKDVELRCDPISGHTALYWYRQSLGQGLEFLIYFQGNSAPDKSGLPSDRFSAERTGGSVSTLTIQRTQQEDSAVYLCASSLTAGSTEAFFGQGTRLTVV.

The CDR3 DNA reads TGTGCCAGCTCACCAGCAGGACAGTATAGCAATCAGCCCCAGCATTTT. Translating gives CASSPAGQYSNQPQHF. The gene calls are TRBV18 and TRBJ1-5; possibly TRBD1 for D (6 bases). The CDR3 contains 16 residues. V lost 2 bases to trimming and J lost 0 bases, with 11 bases between them. Per germline, CDR1 KGHSH and CDR2 LQKENI. The full variable domain, in which reference TRBV18 and TRBJ1-5 provide the parts outside the CDR3, is NAGVMQNPRHLVRRRGQEARLRCSPMKGHSHVYWYRQLPEEGLKFMVYLQKENIIDESGMPKERFSAEFPKEGPSILRIQQVVRGDSAAYFCASSPAGQYSNQPQHFGDGTRLSIL.

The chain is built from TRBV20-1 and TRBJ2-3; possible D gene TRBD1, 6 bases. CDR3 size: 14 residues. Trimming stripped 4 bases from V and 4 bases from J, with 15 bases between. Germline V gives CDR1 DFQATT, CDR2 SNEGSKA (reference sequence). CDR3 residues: CSATRTAWADTQYF. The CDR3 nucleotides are TGCAGTGCTACCCGGACAGCCTGGGCAGATACGCAGTATTTT.

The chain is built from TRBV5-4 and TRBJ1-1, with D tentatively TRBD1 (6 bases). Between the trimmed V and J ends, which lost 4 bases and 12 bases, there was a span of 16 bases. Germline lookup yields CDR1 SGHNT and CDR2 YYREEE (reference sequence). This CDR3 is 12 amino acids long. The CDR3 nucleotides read TGTGCCAGCAGCCCCGGGGGCGCGGCAACTTTCTTT. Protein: CASSPGGAATFF.

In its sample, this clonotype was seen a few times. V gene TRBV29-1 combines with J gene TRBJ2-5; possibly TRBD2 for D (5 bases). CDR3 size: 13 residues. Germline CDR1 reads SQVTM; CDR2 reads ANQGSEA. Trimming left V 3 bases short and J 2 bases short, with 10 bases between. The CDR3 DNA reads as TGCAGCGTTGATAGAGGGATTCAAGAGACCCAGTACTTC. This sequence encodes CSVDRGIQETQYF.

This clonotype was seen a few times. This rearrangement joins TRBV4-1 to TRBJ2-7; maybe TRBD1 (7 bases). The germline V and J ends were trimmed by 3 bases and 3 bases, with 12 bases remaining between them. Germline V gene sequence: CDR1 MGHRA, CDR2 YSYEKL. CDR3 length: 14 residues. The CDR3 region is CASSHAGQFYEQYF. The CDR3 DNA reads TGCGCCAGCAGCCACGCGGGACAGTTCTACGAGCAGTACTTC.

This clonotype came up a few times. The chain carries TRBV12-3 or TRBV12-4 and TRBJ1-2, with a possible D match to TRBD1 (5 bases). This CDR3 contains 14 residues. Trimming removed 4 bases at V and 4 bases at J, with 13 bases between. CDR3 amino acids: CASSYGGIFYGYTF. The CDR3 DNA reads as TGTGCCAGCAGTTATGGGGGAATATTCTATGGCTACACCTTC.

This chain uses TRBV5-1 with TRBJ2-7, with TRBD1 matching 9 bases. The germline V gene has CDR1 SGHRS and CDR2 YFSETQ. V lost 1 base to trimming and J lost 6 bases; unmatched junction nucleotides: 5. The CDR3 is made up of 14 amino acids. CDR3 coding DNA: TGCGCCAGCAGCTTGACCGGGACAGGGATCGAGCAGTACTTC. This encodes CASSLTGTGIEQYF.

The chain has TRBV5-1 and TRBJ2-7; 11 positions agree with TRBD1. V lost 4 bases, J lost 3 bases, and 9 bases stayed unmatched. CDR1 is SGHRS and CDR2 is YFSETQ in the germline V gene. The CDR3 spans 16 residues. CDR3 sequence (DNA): TGCGCCAGCAGCGGCGGCTGGGACAGGGGGAACTACGAGCAGTACTTC. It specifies CASSGGWDRGNYEQYF.

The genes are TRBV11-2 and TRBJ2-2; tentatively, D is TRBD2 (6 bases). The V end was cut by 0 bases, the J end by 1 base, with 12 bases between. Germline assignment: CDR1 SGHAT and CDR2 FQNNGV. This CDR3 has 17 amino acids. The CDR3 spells CASSLDLPGVNTGELFF. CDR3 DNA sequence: TGTGCCAGCAGCTTAGATCTTCCGGGGGTGAACACCGGGGAGCTGTTTTTT.